Included here is one T cell receptor beta chain sequence, with context. The CDR3 consists of 13 residues. Deletions cut 3 bases from V and 8 bases from J, with 14 bases between. Germline loops: CDR1 GTSNPN, CDR2 SVGIG (reference sequence). As processed by the authors: Amplification of reference gene primers was used by the study to estimate nucleated cell counts. The data were produced by immunoSEQ multiplex PCR, yet TCRdb's version contains in-frame clones alone and is incomplete. That table furnishes V, J and clone size, whereas the DNA furnished D and trimming. The table records over 150,000 clones, more than 85% of them present only once. This sample is part of a study of blood T cell repertoires in COVID-19. Overall study: Researchers got acute and convalescent COVID-19 samples from the United States, Italy and Spain.

Sequencing was carried out using PBMCs or T cells enriched from blood (not recorded which). J is TRBJ2-1 and V is TRBV30; D uncertain. This receptor was obtained from a woman between 45 and 65 years old who had recovered from COVID-19. As DNA, the CDR3 is TGTGCCTGGAGCGAAAATGTTGGCTATGAGCAGTTCTTC. It codes for CAWSENVGYEQFF. Drawing the rest from reference TRBV30 and TRBJ2-1, the complete variable domain is SQTIHQWPATLVQPVGSPLSLECTVEGTSNPNLYWYRQAAGRGLQLLFYSVGIGQISSEVPQNLSASRPQDRQFILSSKKLLLSDSGFYLCAWSENVGYEQFFGPGTRLTVL.